Listed below are T cell receptor beta chains from one sample, sequenced in a study of T cells after yellow fever vaccination. MiXCR was run by TCRdb on the 5' RACE reads, yielding one entry per CDR3 protein. Among 500,000 to 700,000 distinct CDR3 sequences, 15% to 20% were seen once, and the ten largest hold around an eighth. The sequences come from PBMCs, collected 15 days after the yellow fever booster vaccination. These TCRs come from a man aged 30 to 45 who received the YFV17D yellow fever vaccine. Each CDR3 is given with its conserved first and last residue. The D gene is left open where the match is weak. For some rows the clone size is stated as once, few or many, or as a class when expanded; others skip it.

d_gene | j_gene | abundance | v_gene | CDR3aa | CDR3nt
- | TRBJ1-3 | few | TRBV9 | CASSRPGNTIYF | TGTGCCAGCTCTAGACCGGGAAACACCATATATTTT
- | TRBJ2-5 | - | TRBV5-1 | CASSPGTGEGTQYF | TGCGCCAGCAGCCCGGGGACTGGGGAAGGGACCCAGTACTTC
- | TRBJ2-5 | few | TRBV29-1 | CSVDSETQYF | TGCAGCGTCGACAGTGAGACCCAGTACTTC
TRBD2 | TRBJ2-1 | - | TRBV28 | CASSFFLAGLGDEQFF | TGTGCCAGCAGTTTTTTCTTAGCGGGATTAGGTGATGAGCAGTTCTTC
- | TRBJ2-5 | - | TRBV6-1 | CASRSPQGGRETQYF | TGTGCCAGCAGATCCCCCCAGGGGGGTCGAGAGACCCAGTACTTC
- | TRBJ2-5 | many | TRBV29-1 | CSVAYQETQYF | TGCAGCGTTGCTTACCAAGAGACCCAGTACTTC
- | TRBJ2-7 | few | TRBV5-1 | CASSLAVGPSYEQYF | TGCGCCAGCAGCTTGGCCGTTGGGCCCTCCTACGAGCAGTACTTC
- | TRBJ2-2 | few | TRBV12-3/TRBV12-4 | CASRSSLSTGELFF | TGTGCCAGCAGATCTAGCTTGAGCACCGGGGAGCTGTTTTTT
- | TRBJ2-1 | few | TRBV4-3 | CASSLNRDEKQFF | TGCGCCAGCAGCCTAAACCGGGACGAAAAGCAGTTCTTC
TRBD2 | TRBJ2-1 | few | TRBV5-1 | CASSLESLAGSKQFF | TGCGCCAGCAGCTTGGAATCTCTAGCGGGATCGAAGCAGTTCTTC
- | TRBJ1-1 | - | TRBV4-3 | CASSLSRKAEAFF | TGCGCCAGCAGCCTTTCACGTAAAGCTGAAGCTTTCTTT
- | TRBJ2-1 | few | TRBV12-3/TRBV12-4 | CASTLDQRENNEQFF | TGTGCCAGCACCCTAGACCAAAGAGAGAACAATGAGCAGTTCTTC
TRBD1 | TRBJ2-3 | many | TRBV19 | CASSTRDRTDTQYF | TGTGCCAGTAGTACCCGGGACAGAACAGATACGCAGTATTTT
TRBD2 | TRBJ2-3 | few | TRBV12-3/TRBV12-4 | CASRLTSGADTQYF | TGTGCCAGCAGACTAACTAGCGGCGCAGATACGCAGTATTTT
- | TRBJ2-7 | few | TRBV5-1 | CASSLGVGLEQYF | TGCGCCAGCAGCTTGGGAGTCGGGCTCGAGCAGTACTTC
- | TRBJ2-7 | few | TRBV12-3/TRBV12-4 | CASSLSPGAGEQYF | TGTGCCAGCAGTCTTAGTCCGGGGGCGGGTGAGCAGTACTTC
TRBD2 | TRBJ2-1 | few | TRBV7-8 | CASSPGSASGNEQFF | TGTGCCAGCAGCCCGGGGTCGGCTAGCGGGAATGAGCAGTTCTTC
TRBD1 | TRBJ2-2 | - | TRBV3-1 | CASSQARTGSPGELFF | TGTGCCAGCAGCCAAGCGCGGACAGGGAGCCCCGGGGAGCTGTTTTTT
TRBD2 | TRBJ2-3 | few | TRBV2 | CASSPGTSQDTQYF | TGTGCCAGCAGCCCCGGGACTAGCCAGGATACGCAGTATTTT
TRBD2 | TRBJ2-1 | - | TRBV4-2 | CASSQRGTSGSFEQFF | TGTGCCAGCAGCCAACGCGGGACTAGCGGGAGTTTTGAGCAGTTCTTC
- | TRBJ2-1 | few | TRBV3-1 | CASSQDLGRGYNEQFF | TGTGCCAGCAGCCAAGATCTTGGCAGGGGATACAATGAGCAGTTCTTC
TRBD1 | TRBJ1-5 | few | TRBV6-2/TRBV6-3 | CASTTGTQPQHF | TGTGCCAGCACGACAGGGACTCAGCCCCAGCATTTT
TRBD2 | TRBJ2-1 | once | TRBV7-9 | CAGSSGLAGVRQFF | TGTGCCGGCAGCTCTGGACTAGCGGGAGTTAGACAGTTCTTC
TRBD1 | TRBJ1-1 | once | TRBV5-1 | CASSSPRDRGGGTEAFF | TGCGCCAGCAGCTCTCCGAGGGACAGGGGCGGTGGGACTGAAGCTTTCTTT
TRBD1 | TRBJ2-7 | few | TRBV19 | CASSPSGQGTYEQYF | TGTGCCAGTAGCCCTTCGGGACAGGGGACCTACGAGCAGTACTTC
TRBD1 | TRBJ2-5 | - | TRBV29-1 | CSVEEPFRGPNQETQYF | TGCAGCGTTGAAGAACCATTCAGGGGGCCAAACCAAGAGACCCAGTACTTC
- | TRBJ1-1 | - | TRBV5-1 | CASSLEGVGIWTEAFF | TGCGCCAGCAGCTTGGAAGGGGTGGGGATTTGGACTGAAGCTTTCTTT
- | TRBJ2-6 | - | TRBV10-3 | CAISEGAPKTNVLTF | TGTGCCATCAGTGAGGGAGCCCCGAAGACCAACGTCCTGACTTTC
TRBD2 | TRBJ2-5 | few | TRBV5-1 | CASSPGLAVYQETQYF | TGCGCCAGCAGCCCCGGACTAGCGGTCTACCAAGAGACCCAGTACTTC
- | TRBJ1-1 | - | TRBV29-1 | CSVRQGTLNTEAFF | TGCAGCGTTCGGCAGGGAACCCTGAACACTGAAGCTTTCTTT
- | TRBJ2-7 | few | TRBV7-2 | CASSLGTDSYEQYF | TGTGCCAGCAGCTTAGGGACAGACTCCTACGAGCAGTACTTC
TRBD2 | TRBJ2-7 | - | TRBV5-4 | CASSLASGINYEQYF | TGTGCCAGCAGTCTGGCAAGCGGGATCAACTACGAGCAGTACTTC
TRBD1 | TRBJ2-7 | - | TRBV5-1 | CASSWNRDRGKERRYEQYF | TGCGCCAGCAGCTGGAACCGGGACAGGGGGAAAGAGCGGAGGTACGAGCAGTACTTC
TRBD1 | TRBJ1-4 | few | TRBV5-1 | CASSSTGISEKLFF | TGCGCCAGCAGCTCGACAGGGATAAGTGAAAAACTGTTTTTT
TRBD2 | TRBJ2-1 | few | TRBV29-1 | CSVDVGRASFEQFF | TGCAGCGTTGATGTCGGGAGGGCCTCTTTTGAGCAGTTCTTC
- | TRBJ2-7 | - | TRBV7-2 | CASSYDPSYEQYF | TGTGCCAGCAGCTACGACCCCTCCTACGAGCAGTACTTC
TRBD2 | TRBJ2-1 | few | TRBV7-2 | CASRAGSGAYNEQFF | TGTGCCAGCAGGGCGGGTAGCGGGGCCTACAATGAGCAGTTCTTC
TRBD2 | TRBJ2-1 | few | TRBV18 | CASSPPGGLATVEQFF | TGTGCCAGCTCACCACCGGGGGGACTAGCTACAGTGGAACAGTTCTTC
TRBD2 | TRBJ2-5 | - | TRBV7-2 | CASTGGASETQYF | TGTGCCAGCACCGGGGGGGCATCAGAGACCCAGTACTTC
- | TRBJ2-7 | few | TRBV20-1 | CSVGPLEQYF | TGCAGTGTCGGACCCCTGGAGCAGTACTTC
- | TRBJ1-1 | few | TRBV30 | CAWTPKRQGEAFF | TGTGCCTGGACCCCGAAGCGGCAGGGAGAAGCTTTCTTT
- | TRBJ2-1 | - | TRBV20-1 | CSARAGLSIEQFF | TGCAGTGCTAGAGCGGGACTCTCTATCGAGCAGTTCTTC
- | TRBJ2-3 | - | TRBV7-2 | CASSLRTGTSTDTQYF | TGTGCCAGCAGCTTACGAACCGGGACTAGCACAGATACGCAGTATTTT
- | TRBJ2-2 | few | TRBV5-1 | CASSFRPGELFF | TGCGCCAGCAGCTTCCGACCCGGGGAGCTGTTTTTT
TRBD1 | TRBJ2-2 | few | TRBV30 | CAWRATGAGELFF | TGTGCCTGGAGAGCGACAGGGGCCGGGGAGCTGTTTTTT
- | TRBJ2-7 | many | TRBV10-3 | CAISQGSPGEQYF | TGTGCCATCAGCCAGGGATCGCCGGGGGAGCAGTACTTC
- | TRBJ2-3 | few | TRBV7-3 | CASSHGGIDTDTQYF | TGTGCCAGCAGTCATGGCGGGATTGACACAGATACGCAGTATTTT
- | TRBJ2-3 | few | TRBV11-2 | CASSSKSGGVRASDTQYF | TGTGCCAGCAGTTCAAAGTCGGGCGGGGTCCGGGCGTCAGATACGCAGTATTTT
- | TRBJ2-1 | - | TRBV10-3 | CAIKRAAYNEQFF | TGTGCCATCAAGCGGGCGGCCTACAATGAGCAGTTCTTC
- | TRBJ2-7 | - | TRBV7-2 | CASSSGAGTYEQYF | TGTGCCAGCAGCTCTGGGGCAGGGACCTACGAGCAGTACTTC